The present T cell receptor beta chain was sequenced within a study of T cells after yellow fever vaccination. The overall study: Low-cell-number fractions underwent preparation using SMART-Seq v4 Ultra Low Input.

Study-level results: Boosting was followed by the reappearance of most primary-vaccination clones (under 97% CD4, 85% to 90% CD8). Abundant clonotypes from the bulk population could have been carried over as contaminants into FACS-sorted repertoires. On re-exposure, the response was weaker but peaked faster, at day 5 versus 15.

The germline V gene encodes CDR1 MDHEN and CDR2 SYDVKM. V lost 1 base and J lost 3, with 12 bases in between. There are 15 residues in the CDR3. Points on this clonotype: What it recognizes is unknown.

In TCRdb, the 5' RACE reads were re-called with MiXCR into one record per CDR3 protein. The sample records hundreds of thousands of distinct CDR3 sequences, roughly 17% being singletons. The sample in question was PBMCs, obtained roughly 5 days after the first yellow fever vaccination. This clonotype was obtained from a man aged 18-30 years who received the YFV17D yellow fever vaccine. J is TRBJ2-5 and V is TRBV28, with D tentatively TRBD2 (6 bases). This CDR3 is CASSLSSADKETQYF. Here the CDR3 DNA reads TGTGCCAGCAGTTTATCTAGCGCAGATAAAGAGACCCAGTACTTC.